This TCR beta chain was identified in a study of CD8+ T cells in alopecia areata. General study points: In lesional scalp, particularly from alopecia totalis/universalis, clonality was higher than in normal scalp.

The CDR3 length is 14 residues. CDR1 and CDR2 from the germline V gene are SGHRS and YFSETQ. V was trimmed by 0 bases and J by 1 base, leaving 4 bases between them. Those with alopecia areata gave lesional scalp punch biopsies and peripheral blood. After isolation, RNA underwent reverse transcription to generate cDNA as the sequencing template. Some clones are missing from TCRdb's copy, which holds only in-frame ones; the method was immunoSEQ multiplex PCR. The profile shows over 120,000 clones, approximately 49% of them singletons. As concerns this clone: Its antigen is unknown.

V usage is TRBV5-1 and J usage is TRBJ2-2; D is unclear. The TCR originated in a human donor with alopecia areata. Specimen: CD4+ T cells sorted from blood, collected at week 0. Here the CDR3 reads CASSLVVNTGELFF. In nucleotides, the CDR3 is TGCGCCAGCAGCTTGGTGGTGAACACCGGGGAGCTGTTTTTT.